These 3 T cell receptor beta chains were all obtained from the same sample, sequenced in a study of T cell repertoires in cytomegalovirus infection. TCRdb re-derived calls from the reads in MiXCR, one entry per CDR3 protein. The sample gives some 680,000 distinct CDR3 sequences, approximately 40% of which show up once; 2.8% is in the top ten. The sample consisted of PBMCs. These receptors originate from a human donor in good health (CMV status not recorded). Some clones in this sample may be carry-over from other donors' samples.

This chain joins TRBV20-1 and TRBJ1-1, with a weak D call TRBD1 (6 bases). V was shortened by 5 bases and J by 0 bases, with 10 bases between the two germline ends. Germline values: CDR1 DFQATT, CDR2 SNEGSKA (reference sequence). The CDR3 spans 13 residues. The CDR3 DNA is TGCAGTGCTGAGGACAGAATGAACACTGAAGCTTTCTTT. This translates into CSAEDRMNTEAFF.

This chain joins TRBV12-3 or TRBV12-4 and TRBJ2-1; TRBD2 matches 12 bases. Trimming at V came to 2 bases and at J to 8 bases, leaving 7 bases not matched to a gene. The CDR3 runs 16 residues. CDR3 region: CASSLSRTSGIYEQFF. For the CDR3, the DNA is TGTGCCAGCAGTTTATCTCGGACTAGCGGGATATATGAGCAGTTCTTC.

This chain connects TRBV5-1 to TRBJ2-2; 13 nucleotides line up with TRBD2. The germline gives CDR1 SGHRS, CDR2 YFSETQ. The V segment lost 9 bases and the J segment 2 bases; nucleotides outside the gene matches: 7. The CDR3 is 16 amino acids. The CDR3 DNA follows: TGCGCCACCACTAGCGGGAGGGCCGGAAACACCGGGGAGCTGTTTTTT. As protein: CATTSGRAGNTGELFF.